This is a list of T cell receptor beta chains from one sample in a study of blood T cell repertoires in COVID-19. TCRdb's copy holds only in-frame clones and misses some; the assay was immunoSEQ multiplex PCR. The repertoire holds 110,000 to 150,000 clones, with 85% to 90% as singletons. Sequencing was performed on peripheral blood. All receptors derive from a man in his sixties with active or convalescent COVID-19. CDR3s include the opening cysteine and the closing phenylalanine or tryptophan. Fields, in order: J gene, D gene, V gene, clone size, CDR3 protein, CDR3 DNA. D genes are given only for firm matches. Rows may omit the clone size; those that give it use once, few, many or a size class.

j_gene: TRBJ2-1
d_gene: TRBD2
v_gene: TRBV6-6
abundance: .
CDR3aa: CASSYSRERSSEQFF
CDR3nt: TGTGCCAGCAGTTACTCGCGGGAGCGATCTAGTGAGCAGTTCTTC

j_gene: TRBJ1-2
d_gene: .
v_gene: TRBV12-3/TRBV12-4
abundance: .
CDR3aa: CASSQRRNYGYTF
CDR3nt: TGTGCCAGCAGCCAACGGAGAAACTATGGCTACACCTTC

j_gene: TRBJ1-6
d_gene: .
v_gene: TRBV4-1
abundance: .
CDR3aa: CASSQVGRGSYNSPLHF
CDR3nt: TGCGCCAGCAGCCAAGTGGGCAGGGGATCCTATAATTCACCCCTCCACTTT

j_gene: TRBJ2-5
d_gene: .
v_gene: TRBV18
abundance: .
CDR3aa: CASSPPVRETQYF
CDR3nt: TGTGCCAGCTCACCACCGGTCAGAGAGACCCAGTACTTC

j_gene: TRBJ1-4
d_gene: .
v_gene: TRBV4-1
abundance: .
CDR3aa: CASSHAGQTSASREKLFF
CDR3nt: TGCGCCAGCAGCCATGCCGGACAGACCTCTGCCTCCCGGGAAAAACTGTTTTTT

j_gene: TRBJ1-3
d_gene: .
v_gene: TRBV28
abundance: .
CDR3aa: CASSLKVAGSTGNTIYF
CDR3nt: TGTGCCAGCAGTTTGAAAGTGGCGGGAAGTACTGGAAACACCATATATTTT

j_gene: TRBJ2-4
d_gene: .
v_gene: TRBV30
abundance: .
CDR3aa: CAWSPGGNIQYF
CDR3nt: TGTGCCTGGAGTCCCGGCGGGAACATTCAGTACTTC

j_gene: TRBJ1-1
d_gene: .
v_gene: TRBV5-1
abundance: .
CDR3aa: CASTFDGQLDTEAFF
CDR3nt: TGCGCCAGCACCTTTGACGGACAGCTCGACACTGAAGCTTTCTTT

j_gene: TRBJ2-2
d_gene: .
v_gene: TRBV9
abundance: .
CDR3aa: CASSVGAGDTGELFF
CDR3nt: TGTGCCAGCAGCGTAGGTGCAGGCGACACCGGGGAGCTGTTTTTT

j_gene: TRBJ2-1
d_gene: TRBD1
v_gene: TRBV19
abundance: few
CDR3aa: CASSIGTGKYNEQFF
CDR3nt: TGTGCCAGTAGTATAGGGACAGGGAAGTACAATGAGCAGTTCTTC

j_gene: TRBJ1-5
d_gene: .
v_gene: TRBV2
abundance: .
CDR3aa: CASSEPPGEQPQHF
CDR3nt: TGTGCCAGCAGTGAACCCCCAGGGGAACAGCCCCAGCATTTT

j_gene: TRBJ2-7
d_gene: .
v_gene: TRBV21-1
abundance: .
CDR3aa: CASSKEVAGGSVNEQYF
CDR3nt: .

j_gene: TRBJ2-4
d_gene: TRBD2
v_gene: TRBV4-1
abundance: few
CDR3aa: CASSQGLAGDGTKNIQYF
CDR3nt: TGCGCCAGCAGCCAAGGGCTAGCGGGAGACGGGACCAAAAACATTCAGTACTTC

j_gene: TRBJ1-6
d_gene: TRBD1
v_gene: TRBV4-3
abundance: .
CDR3aa: CASSQDPPGQGAYNSPLHF
CDR3nt: TGCGCCAGCAGCCAAGACCCCCCGGGACAGGGGGCCTATAATTCACCCCTCCACTTT

j_gene: TRBJ2-2
d_gene: .
v_gene: TRBV24-1
abundance: .
CDR3aa: CATSEVVSGELFF
CDR3nt: TGTGCCACCAGTGAAGTAGTAAGTGGGGAGCTGTTTTTT

j_gene: TRBJ2-5
d_gene: .
v_gene: TRBV2
abundance: .
CDR3aa: CASKEGWSETQYF
CDR3nt: TGTGCCAGCAAGGAGGGGTGGTCAGAGACCCAGTACTTC